Detailed here is one T cell receptor (beta chain). Its antigen is unidentified. Germline V gene lookup returns CDR1 SGHTA and CDR2 FQGNSA. This CDR3 is 16 amino acids long. The trim removed 3 bases at V and 4 bases at J, leaving 8 bases unmatched. Each CDR3 protein is one row after TCRdb ran MiXCR on the 5' RACE reads. The sample consists of some 660,000 distinct CDR3 sequences, over 8.5% of them appearing once. All of the donors were Caucasians in good health. The sample belongs to a study of identical twins. Whole-study results and caveats: These conclusions were based on statistical analysis (cross-sectional, not following the same donors). Fewer insertions were carried by abundant cord blood beta clonotypes, but none was seen in memory repertoires.

These data were also reused for a study on yellow fever vaccine responses in identical twins.

Sequenced sample: PBMCs. The genes are TRBV7-2 and TRBJ2-1, with TRBD2 matching 8 bases. This receptor was identified in a woman between 18 and 29 years old in good health. The CDR3 loop reads CASSFTRLASYNEQFF. CDR3 in DNA: TGTGCCAGCAGCTTTACGAGACTAGCGTCTTACAATGAGCAGTTCTTC.